Shown below are 10 T cell receptor beta chains from a single sample sequenced in a study of blood T cell repertoires in COVID-19. Sequenced by immunoSEQ multiplex PCR; TCRdb stores in-frame clones only, minus some. The sample includes 300,000 to 350,000 clones, approximately 88% of them seen just once. Sample: peripheral blood. All receptors derive from a woman aged 30 to 39 with COVID-19, enrolled during active disease.

V gene TRBV6-5 combines with J gene TRBJ1-6, with 8 bases lining up with TRBD1. The junction had 9 bases not matched to a gene; V was cut back by 11 bases and J by 9 bases. CDR1 and CDR2 from the germline V gene are MNHEY and SVGAGI. There are 13 residues in the CDR3. The CDR3: CAGGQGRTSPLHF. CDR3 nucleotide sequence: TGTGCCGGCGGACAGGGCAGAACTTCACCCCTCCACTTT.

The J gene is TRBJ1-1, the V gene TRBV14, with D unclear. This CDR3 is 15 amino acids long. Trimming took off 0 bases at V and 4 bases at J, with 12 bases between the two ends. Looked up from germline, CDR1 is SGHDN and CDR2 is FVKESK. Here the CDR3 DNA reads TGTGCCAGCAGCCAAGAGTACGCCGCGGGCACTGAAGCTTTCTTT. As protein: CASSQEYAAGTEAFF.

This chain joins TRBV6-1 and TRBJ1-5, with TRBD1 as a possible D gene (5 bases). Germline values: CDR1 MNHNS, CDR2 SASEGT. V was cut by 1 base and J by 4 bases, with 23 bases left in between. The length of the CDR3 is 19 residues. CDR3 in amino acids: CASSEGGWDRTKNNQPQHF. Here the CDR3 DNA reads TGTGCCAGCAGTGAAGGGGGGTGGGACCGGACTAAAAATAATCAGCCCCAGCATTTT.

The gene calls are TRBV24-1 and TRBJ2-2; D is ambiguous. Trimming took off 3 bases at V and 8 bases at J, with 6 bases between the two ends. CDR1 and CDR2 from the germline V gene are KGHDR and SFDVKD. The CDR3 has 12 amino acids. For the CDR3, the DNA is TGTGCCACCAGTGATATCCTAGGGGAGCTGTTTTTT. Amino acids: CATSDILGELFF.

The chain is built from TRBV6-7 and TRBJ1-1; 10 positions match TRBD1. Being an ORF, TRBV6-7 has a function that is uncertain. This CDR3 is 18 amino acids long. Germline trimming cut 4 bases from V and 4 bases from J; bases unmatched to any gene: 15. CDR3 coding DNA: TGTGCCAGCAGTTGCCCGAGTGGACAGGGGGGGTCAAGCACTGAAGCTTTCTTT. Its protein is CASSCPSGQGGSSTEAFF.

This chain joins TRBV6-5 and TRBJ1-2, with D maybe TRBD1 (5 bases). The CDR3 extends over 15 amino acids. Trimming stripped 6 bases from V and 7 bases from J, with 21 bases between. Germline V CDR1 and CDR2: MNHEY, SVGAGI. The CDR3 nucleotides read TGTGCCAGCAGCCTTACGGGACTCCAAAGGGGTGGCTACACCTTC. This sequence encodes CASSLTGLQRGGYTF.

The chain joins TRBV10-1 to TRBJ2-1; TRBD1 aligns across 8 bases. The V segment lost 4 bases and the J segment 5 bases; nucleotides outside the gene matches: 4. Germline loops: CDR1 WNHNN, CDR2 SYGVQD (reference sequence). CDR3 length: 14 amino acids. The CDR3 nucleotides are TGCGCCAGCAGTGCGGGACAGGCCAACAATGAGCAGTTCTTC. Protein: CASSAGQANNEQFF.

The CDR3 protein is CASSFGRRTLAGYTF. In DNA, the CDR3 is TGTGCCAGCAGTTTCGGCAGGAGGACCCTAGCCGGCTACACCTTC. J is TRBJ1-2 and V is TRBV28; no definite D call. Trimming stripped 3 bases from V and 8 bases from J, with 19 bases between. CDR1 MDHEN and CDR2 SYDVKM come from the germline V gene. The CDR3 is 15 residues long.

The V gene is TRBV19, the J gene TRBJ2-4; TRBD1 matches at 8 bases. V shed 10 bases, J shed 1 base, and the junction held 9 bases outside the gene matches. This CDR3 is 15 amino acids long. Germline V gives CDR1 LNHDA, CDR2 SQIVND (reference sequence). In DNA, the CDR3 is TGTGCCACTTTAGCAGGGGGCATGGCCAAAAACATTCAGTACTTC. Amino acid sequence: CATLAGGMAKNIQYF.

The rearrangement uses TRBV7-8 and TRBJ2-7; the D gene is possibly TRBD1 (5 bases). CDR1 and CDR2 from the germline V gene are SGHVS and FQNEAQ. Trimming removed 1 base at V and 0 bases at J, with 7 bases between. The length of the CDR3 is 14 residues. The CDR3 coding sequence is TGTGCCAGCAGCTTAGAAGGGGACTCCTACGAGCAGTACTTC. This codes for CASSLEGDSYEQYF.